This record concerns one T cell receptor (beta chain) sequence. The data derive from a study of shared clonotypes between healthy human individuals. Study-wide background: Those who served as donors were a couple of women and three men between the ages of 18 and 49.

Assay: immunoSEQ multiplex PCR; the TCRdb copy retains only in-frame clones and omits some. The data contain 2 million to 2.5 million clones, approximately 95% of them singletons. This CDR3 comprises 15 residues. V gave up 0 bases and J gave up 4 bases, with 11 bases separating them. Germline CDR1 reads SGHRS; CDR2 reads YFSETQ. This sequence originates from a young man in good health. Source material: naive CD4+ T cells sorted from blood. Stated subset: CD45RA+ positively selected. The chain employs TRBV5-1 and TRBJ2-1; no clear D gene. CDR3 loop: CASSLALYGYNEQFF. In DNA, the CDR3 is TGCGCCAGCAGCTTGGCGTTATACGGTTACAATGAGCAGTTCTTC.